Below, 32 T cell receptor beta chains from the same sample are listed, as sequenced in a study of blood T cell repertoires in COVID-19. The repertoire was sequenced with immunoSEQ multiplex PCR; TCRdb's copy has only in-frame clones and lacks some. The sample has some 75,000 clones, over 60% seen once; the top ten hold 20%. The sample was peripheral blood. The receptor set was obtained from a woman aged 80 or over with active or convalescent COVID-19.

The CDR3 is CASSLVPGEPQHF. The CDR3 DNA reads as TGTGCCAGCAGTTTAGTCCCAGGGGAACCCCAGCATTTT. This chain links TRBV27 with TRBJ1-5, with D maybe TRBD1 (6 bases). CDR1 and CDR2 from the germline V gene are MNHEY and SMNVEV (reference sequence). The V end lost 2 bases, the J end lost 10 bases, and 12 bases lay between the germline ends. CDR3 length equals 13 residues.

This clone was recorded many times. The chain recombines TRBV2 with TRBJ1-4, with TRBD1 as a possible D gene (6 bases). The CDR3 has 13 residues. CDR1 and CDR2 (germline): SNHLY, FYNNEI. The germline V and J ends were trimmed by 4 bases and 8 bases, with 11 bases remaining between them. The chain's CDR3 is CASSVGTYEKLFF. CDR3 coding DNA: TGTGCCAGCAGTGTCGGGACATACGAAAAACTGTTTTTT.

CDR3 nucleotide sequence: TGTGCTAGTGGTTCCTGGGGGGGGGTTGCCTACGAGCAGTACTTC. It is translated as CASGSWGGVAYEQYF. The chain couples TRBV12-5 to TRBJ2-7; the match to TRBD2 covers 7 bases. CDR3 length: 15 amino acids. V lost 4 bases and J lost 2; bases outside the gene matches: 8. Per germline, CDR1 LGHNT and CDR2 FRNRAP.

This clone was seen a single time. The chain employs TRBV7-6 and TRBJ2-1; 10 bases align to TRBD2. V gave up 5 bases and J gave up 3 bases; unmatched junction bases: 10. The CDR3 is 17 amino acids. The germline gives CDR1 SGHVS, CDR2 FNYEAQ. Here the CDR3 DNA reads TGTGCCAGCAGCCAAGAAACACTAGCGGGGTACTACAATGAGCAGTTCTTC. Encoded protein: CASSQETLAGYYNEQFF.

The chain combines TRBV5-4 with TRBJ2-5; 15 nucleotides align to TRBD2. The J segment lost 4 bases and the V segment lost 5 bases, leaving 3 bases of the junction unmatched. The CDR3 totals 15 residues. Germline V gives CDR1 SGHNT, CDR2 YYREEE (reference sequence). CDR3 region: CASRRTSGGAETQYF. The CDR3 DNA is TGTGCCAGCAGGCGGACTAGCGGGGGGGCAGAGACCCAGTACTTC.

The J gene is TRBJ2-7, the V gene TRBV2; perhaps TRBD1 as D (5 bases). V lost 5 bases, J lost 4 bases, and 12 bases lay in between. Germline values: CDR1 SNHLY, CDR2 FYNNEI. CDR3 size: 13 residues. The CDR3: CASSWGRDYEQYF. The CDR3 region has the DNA TGTGCCAGCAGTTGGGGCAGGGATTACGAGCAGTACTTC.

The chain couples TRBV11-2 to TRBJ2-5; D may be TRBD2 (6 bases). Per germline, CDR1 SGHAT and CDR2 FQNNGV. V lost 7 bases to trimming and J lost 5 bases, with 20 bases between them. The CDR3 is 15 residues long. The CDR3 region has the DNA TGTGCCAGCACCGTAAATTTGGGGGGTGCGGAGACCCAGTACTTC. Its translation is CASTVNLGGAETQYF.

The CDR3 DNA reads as TGTGCCAGCTCGCCCGGAGGGACTAGCGGAAGTATCCAAGAGACCCAGTACTTC. Translation gives CASSPGGTSGSIQETQYF. The chain has TRBV18 and TRBJ2-5; 11 bases line up with TRBD2. Germline assignment: CDR1 KGHSH and CDR2 LQKENI. With V trimmed by 6 bases and J by 1 base, 13 bases remained unmatched. This CDR3 comprises 18 residues. The complete variable domain, with remaining parts taken from reference TRBV18 and TRBJ2-5, reads NAGVMQNPRHLVRRRGQEARLRCSPMKGHSHVYWYRQLPEEGLKFMVYLQKENIIDESGMPKERFSAEFPKEGPSILRIQQVVRGDSAAYFCASSPGGTSGSIQETQYFGPGTRLLVL.

V is TRBV5-1 and J is TRBJ2-1; D might be TRBD1 (5 bases). Germline V gene lookup returns CDR1 SGHRS and CDR2 YFSETQ. V was cut by 5 bases and J by 5 bases, with 17 bases left in between. The CDR3 is 15 residues long. The CDR3 here is CASSPPGRADNEQFF. In DNA form, the CDR3 reads TGCGCCAGCAGTCCTCCCGGCAGGGCCGACAATGAGCAGTTCTTC. The variable domain in full, completed from reference TRBV5-1 and TRBJ2-1, reads KAGVTQTPRYLIKTRGQQVTLSCSPISGHRSVSWYQQTPGQGLQFLFEYFSETQRNKGNFPGRFSGRQFSNSRSEMNVSTLELGDSALYLCASSPPGRADNEQFFGPGTRLTVL.

The J gene is TRBJ1-2, the V gene TRBV6-2 or TRBV6-3; a possible D gene is TRBD1 (6 bases). V was trimmed by 3 bases and J by 3 bases, leaving 11 bases between them. CDR1 MNHEY and CDR2 SVGEGT come from the germline V gene. The CDR3 totals 14 residues. The CDR3 DNA reads TGTGCCAGCAGTTATCCGGGACAAGACTATGGCTACACCTTC. Amino acids: CASSYPGQDYGYTF.

V is TRBV6-2 or TRBV6-3 and J is TRBJ1-6; TRBD1 matches 9 bases. The V segment lost 2 bases and the J segment 8 bases; nucleotides outside the gene matches: 7. The length of the CDR3 is 16 residues. In germline, CDR1 is MNHEY, CDR2 SVGEGT. As DNA, the CDR3 is TGTGCCAGCAGTTACGACAGGGGGAGACCACATTCACCCCTCCACTTT. Its translation: CASSYDRGRPHSPLHF.

The chain couples TRBV5-6 to TRBJ2-3, with 14 bases matching TRBD2. CDR3 size: 17 residues. The V segment lost 6 bases and the J segment 4 bases; nucleotides outside the gene matches: 10. The germline V gene encodes CDR1 SGHDT and CDR2 YYEEEE. The CDR3 spells CASIGPGLAGAPDTQYF. CDR3 sequence (DNA): TGTGCCAGCATCGGACCGGGACTAGCGGGGGCCCCAGATACGCAGTATTTT.

The chain has TRBV30 and TRBJ2-7; 7 bases align to TRBD2. Germline V gives CDR1 GTSNPN, CDR2 SVGIG (reference sequence). V gave up 1 base and J gave up 0 bases; unmatched junction bases: 18. The CDR3 contains 19 residues. CDR3 DNA: TGTGCCTGGAGTGCTTTCACGGGGGATTTTGGCGGGGGCTCCTACGAGCAGTACTTC. It is translated as CAWSAFTGDFGGGSYEQYF.

The rearrangement uses TRBV7-2 and TRBJ2-7; 10 bases match TRBD1. This CDR3 spans 12 amino acids. Looked up from germline, CDR1 is SGHTA and CDR2 is FQGNSA. Trimming cost V 8 bases and J 5 bases; bases outside gene matches: 3. The CDR3 protein is CASGTGEDEQYF. The CDR3 DNA reads as TGTGCCAGCGGGACAGGGGAGGACGAGCAGTACTTC.

J is TRBJ1-2 and V is TRBV28, with 7 nucleotides matching TRBD1. Losses at the gene ends were 8 bases for V and 4 bases for J; bases not matched to a gene: 4. The CDR3 covers 12 residues. Germline V gene data show CDR1 as MDHEN and CDR2 as SYDVKM. CDR3 in amino acids: CASQQGTYGYTF. CDR3 DNA: TGTGCCAGCCAACAGGGGACCTATGGCTACACCTTC.

V and J are TRBV5-1 and TRBJ1-4; D gene uncertain. Per the germline V gene, CDR1 is SGHRS and CDR2 is YFSETQ. Trimming shortened V by 0 bases and J by 4 bases, and 13 bases separated the two germline ends. The CDR3 is 16 amino acids. In DNA, the CDR3 is TGCGCCAGCAGCTTGGATCTAGGCAGATTTAATGAAAAACTGTTTTTT. As protein: CASSLDLGRFNEKLFF. The variable domain in full, completed from reference TRBV5-1 and TRBJ1-4, reads KAGVTQTPRYLIKTRGQQVTLSCSPISGHRSVSWYQQTPGQGLQFLFEYFSETQRNKGNFPGRFSGRQFSNSRSEMNVSTLELGDSALYLCASSLDLGRFNEKLFFGSGTQLSVL.

CDR3: CASSLTGHDRYGYTF. For the CDR3, the DNA is TGTGCCAGCAGCTTAACCGGACACGATCGCTATGGCTACACCTTC. This chain links TRBV7-3 with TRBJ1-2, with a possible D match to TRBD1 (5 bases). V lost 0 bases, J lost 4 bases, and 12 bases lay in between. This CDR3 comprises 15 residues. The V gene's germline CDR1 is SGHTA and CDR2 FQGTGA.

The rearrangement uses TRBV20-1 and TRBJ1-2; D uncertain. This CDR3 has 9 residues. In germline, CDR1 is DFQATT, CDR2 SNEGSKA (reference sequence). V lost 0 bases and J lost 12, with 5 bases in between. This chain's CDR3 is CSARDQNTF. As DNA, the CDR3 is TGCAGTGCTAGAGATCAGAACACCTTC.

This chain's CDR3 is CASSLWTASSTQYF. CDR3 coding DNA: TGTGCCAGCAGCTTATGGACAGCCTCCTCGACCCAGTACTTC. This chain joins TRBV7-6 and TRBJ2-5; D may be TRBD1 (6 bases). Germline values: CDR1 SGHVS, CDR2 FNYEAQ. The CDR3 covers 14 residues. The V end lost 2 bases, the J end lost 7 bases, and 14 bases lay between the germline ends.

The J gene is TRBJ2-7, the V gene TRBV6-5; 9 bases line up with TRBD1. Germline loops: CDR1 MNHEY, CDR2 SVGAGI. V shed 0 bases, J shed 7 bases, and the junction held 4 bases outside the gene matches. This CDR3 has 14 amino acids. CDR3 loop: CASSYSTGGGEQYF. The CDR3 DNA is TGTGCCAGCAGTTACTCGACAGGGGGAGGGGAGCAGTACTTC.

V is TRBV10-3 and J is TRBJ2-1; perhaps TRBD1 as D (5 bases). The CDR3 has 14 amino acids. Germline CDR1 and CDR2: ENHRY and SYGVKD. V was cut by 10 bases and J by 4 bases, with 17 bases left in between. This CDR3 reads CATLGPSGYNEQFF. CDR3 nucleotides: TGTGCCACTTTGGGGCCCTCCGGGTACAATGAGCAGTTCTTC.

This rearrangement joins TRBV5-6 to TRBJ1-1; TRBD1 is a possible D gene (5 bases). V was shortened by 3 bases and J by 0 bases, with 18 bases between the two germline ends. Germline V lookup: CDR1 SGHDT, CDR2 YYEEEE. CDR3 length: 17 residues. This CDR3 reads CASSYLSGRGMNTEAFF. The CDR3 coding sequence is TGTGCCAGCAGCTACTTATCGGGTAGGGGAATGAACACTGAAGCTTTCTTT.

In its sample, this clone was seen many times. The rearrangement uses TRBV2 and TRBJ2-3, with 7 positions matching TRBD1. This CDR3 is built from 14 residues. Germline CDR1 is SNHLY and CDR2 is FYNNEI. V gave up 3 bases and J gave up 8 bases; unmatched junction bases: 8. The CDR3 region is CASSENRGVGTQYF. CDR3 nucleotide sequence: TGTGCCAGCAGTGAGAACAGGGGAGTGGGTACGCAGTATTTT.

This clone was seen more than once but under ten times. The genes are TRBV18 and TRBJ2-5; no definite D call. Germline loops: CDR1 KGHSH, CDR2 LQKENI. V gave up 6 bases and J gave up 4 bases, with 12 bases separating them. CDR3 size: 13 residues. The CDR3 DNA reads TGTGCCAGCTCCAACACCCCCCGAGAGACCCAGTACTTC. It encodes CASSNTPRETQYF.

This rearrangement joins TRBV7-9 to TRBJ2-7, with a possible D match to TRBD1 (6 bases). The CDR3 is 14 residues long. The germline V and J ends were trimmed by 4 bases and 6 bases, with 16 bases remaining between them. Germline CDR1 is SEHNR and CDR2 is FQNEAQ (reference sequence). The CDR3 DNA is TGTGCCAGCAGCTCACAGGGCGGTACGGGCGAGCAGTACTTC. Translation: CASSSQGGTGEQYF. Full variable domain (remainder filled in from reference TRBV7-9 and TRBJ2-7): DTGVSQNPRHKITKRGQNVTFRCDPISEHNRLYWYRQTLGQGPEFLTYFQNEAQLEKSRLLSDRFSAERPKGSFSTLEIQRTEQGDSAMYLCASSSQGGTGEQYFGPGTRLTVT.

The chain combines TRBV11-2 with TRBJ2-2; 9 bases match TRBD2. CDR3 length equals 16 residues. Losses at the gene ends were 1 base for V and 0 bases for J; bases not matched to a gene: 0. CDR1 is SGHAT, CDR2 FQNNGV, per germline. DNA for the CDR3: TGTGCCAGCAGCTTAGCTAGCGGGGCGAACACCGGGGAGCTGTTTTTT. Translating gives CASSLASGANTGELFF. Together with reference TRBV11-2 and TRBJ2-2, the CDR3 gives the full variable domain: EAGVAQSPRYKIIEKRQSVAFWCNPISGHATLYWYQQILGQGPKLLIQFQNNGVVDDSQLPKDRFSAERLKGVDSTLKIQPAKLEDSAVYLCASSLASGANTGELFFGEGSRLTVL.

This chain links TRBV29-1 with TRBJ2-1, with 9 positions matching TRBD1. The CDR3 runs to 16 residues. Germline V lookup: CDR1 SQVTM, CDR2 ANQGSEA. V shed 4 bases and J 15 bases; nucleotides not matched to a gene: 22. CDR3 in DNA: TGCAGCGTTGTGGGGAGGGACAGGGACCTTTTCGAGGTTCGGTTCTTC. Protein sequence: CSVVGRDRDLFEVRFF.

The DNA for the CDR3 is TGTGCCAGCAGCGCCCTAGCGGGGGGGCAAAGTGATACGCAGTATTTT. Translated: CASSALAGGQSDTQYF. The gene calls are TRBV9 and TRBJ2-3, with 12 positions matching TRBD2. From germline, CDR1 is SGDLS and CDR2 YYNGEE. The CDR3 has 16 amino acids. J lost 6 bases, V lost 3 bases, and 8 bases had no gene match.

The chain recombines TRBV27 with TRBJ2-7; 7 nucleotides agree with TRBD1. Trimming at V came to 4 bases and at J to 3 bases, leaving 9 bases not matched to a gene. The CDR3 totals 15 residues. CDR1 MNHEY and CDR2 SMNVEV come from the germline V gene (reference sequence). The CDR3 here is CASSSARPGGYEQYF. CDR3 in DNA: TGTGCCAGCAGTTCTGCGAGGCCAGGGGGCTACGAGCAGTACTTC.

The table lists this clone with a count of one. V and J are TRBV10-1 and TRBJ2-2; D gene unclear. Germline CDR1 WNHNN, CDR2 SYGVQD (reference sequence). With 5 bases removed from V and 6 bases from J, the gap between germline ends came to 7 bases. CDR3 length: 12 amino acids. The chain's CDR3 is CASSRGPGELFF. In DNA form, the CDR3 reads TGCGCCAGCAGTCGAGGTCCCGGGGAGCTGTTTTTT.

The chain is built from TRBV12-3 or TRBV12-4 and TRBJ1-2, with 7 bases identical to TRBD1. Germline trimming cut 4 bases from V and 5 bases from J; bases unmatched to any gene: 1. The CDR3 contains 12 residues. The DNA for the CDR3 is TGTGCCAGCAGTTCAGGGGGGTATGGCTACACCTTC. Translating it yields CASSSGGYGYTF.

The V and J genes are TRBV4-1 and TRBJ2-3; D may be TRBD2 (5 bases). Germline lookup yields CDR1 MGHRA and CDR2 YSYEKL. This CDR3 has 14 amino acids. The ends were cut back, 4 bases at V and 6 bases at J, with 14 bases in the middle. CDR3 sequence (DNA): TGCGCCAGCAGCCCCCTTGGGCGGGTCGATACGCAGTATTTT. Its protein is CASSPLGRVDTQYF.